Sequencing of this T cell receptor (beta chain) was carried out in a study of beta chain features in type 1 diabetes. Overall study results and limits: A PCR bias possibly favoring shorter templates would apply equally to patients and controls.

The sequenced template was cDNA made from the entire isolated RNA. Method: immunoSEQ multiplex PCR; TCRdb's copy keeps in-frame clones and lacks some. The sample carries 300,000 to 450,000 clones, approximately 12% recorded once. As for this clone: The antigen is unknown.

CDR1 MNHEY and CDR2 SMNVEV come from the germline V gene (reference sequence). The CDR3 is made up of 14 amino acids. V lost 3 bases and J lost 0, with 8 bases in between. The V call is TRBV27, the J call TRBJ1-1; D may be TRBD1 (6 bases). The receptor comes from a young man in good health. Sequencing was performed on naive CD4+ T cells from blood. The chain's CDR3 is CASSFGQMNTEAFF. As DNA, the CDR3 is TGTGCCAGCAGTTTCGGACAGATGAACACTGAAGCTTTCTTT.